This T cell receptor beta chain was obtained from a study of blood T cell repertoires in COVID-19. From germline, CDR1 is SEHNR and CDR2 FQNEAQ (reference sequence). The CDR3 runs 16 residues. V was clipped by 0 bases and J by 5 bases; unmatched bases: 8. Enrollment of patients from Seattle took place during active infection, with longitudinal follow-up. TCRdb's copy holds only in-frame clones and misses some; the assay was immunoSEQ multiplex PCR. There are nearly 350,000 clones in the sample; 88% occur only once, and just under 7.5% lies in the top ten. This chain joins TRBV7-9 and TRBJ2-7, with 9 nucleotides matching TRBD1. This TCR came from a woman aged 70-85 years with COVID-19, enrolled during active disease. The sequenced sample consisted of peripheral blood. CDR3 in DNA: TGTGCCAGCAGCTTAGCCCCCGGGACAGGGCCCGACGAGCAGTACTTC. This translates into CASSLAPGTGPDEQYF.